A selection of T cell receptor beta chains follows, all from one sample in a study of sequential checkpoint blockade in melanoma. Here immunoSEQ multiplex PCR was the method, and the copy in TCRdb shows in-frame clones only, minus some. The sample shows more than 10,000 clones, 70% to 80% of them seen only once. Sequences were derived from CD8+ T cells sorted from blood (inferred from file names), sampled from a patient given nivolumab and ipilimumab in sequence. Receptor source: a human donor with melanoma. Each CDR3 is given without its conserved first and last residue. D genes are given only for firm matches.

>TRBJ2-1|TRBV13|16|.
ASSLKAGFGWGYNEQF
>TRBJ2-5|TRBV27|12|.
ASSLRSRGETQY
>TRBJ2-4|TRBV5-5|11|TRBD1
ASSPGQGYIQY
>TRBJ2-7|TRBV30|13|TRBD2
AWGWTSGTSYEQY
>TRBJ1-1|TRBV5-1|11|.
ASSSTVYPEAS
>TRBJ2-1|TRBV27|11|.
ASSLLQGNEQF
>TRBJ2-3|TRBV5-4|13|TRBD1
ASSKKGQGFDTQY
>TRBJ2-2|TRBV6-5|12|.
ASTPGSNTGELF
>TRBJ1-2|TRBV10-3|13|.
AISESREMSYGYT
>TRBJ2-7|TRBV4-1|11|TRBD1
ASSPTGGNEQY
>TRBJ1-2|TRBV6-5|11|.
ASSPFRGYGYT
>TRBJ2-1|TRBV5-6|12|.
ASSTGVGVTEQF
>TRBJ2-7|TRBV19|13|.
ASSPSRQDSYEQY
>TRBJ1-2|TRBV5-4|12|TRBD1
ASSPGQGGYGYT
>TRBJ1-5|TRBV6-4|12|.
ASSEEGEAQPQH
>TRBJ1-1|TRBV4-3|13|.
ASSQGGKMNTEAF
>TRBJ1-1|TRBV6-5|12|.
ASSYDLSGTEAF
>.|TRBV9|12|TRBD2
ASSVTSGSYEQY
>TRBJ2-1|TRBV11-3|9|.
ASSPSHEQF
>TRBJ1-2|TRBV6-5|9|TRBD1
ASRGTGGYT
>TRBJ2-2|TRBV27|12|.
ASSSGLNTGELF
>TRBJ2-7|TRBV2|12|.
ASSDGGLLYEQY
>TRBJ2-5|TRBV27|13|TRBD1
ASSPRDRVVETQY
>TRBJ2-1|TRBV9|10|.
ASTSYYNEQF
>TRBJ2-3|TRBV4-3|13|.
ASSQEAYATDTQY
>TRBJ1-6|TRBV13|12|.
ASSLNRGGSPLH
>TRBJ2-3|TRBV19|13|TRBD2
ASSMTAGDTDTQY
>TRBJ2-1|TRBV6-4|12|TRBD1
ASSDSTGGNEQF
>TRBJ2-1|TRBV5-4|15|TRBD2
ASSLLPGTSGGDEQF
>TRBJ2-1|TRBV27|10|.
ASSFPGNEQF
>TRBJ1-1|TRBV9|12|TRBD1
ASSVNPGGPEAF
>TRBJ1-3|TRBV11-2|15|TRBD1
ASSLRTGLSSGNTIY
>TRBJ1-2|TRBV10-2|13|TRBD1
ASSGTGRTNYGYT
>TRBJ2-2|TRBV5-1|16|TRBD2
ASSLYSGLAALVGELF
>TRBJ2-5|TRBV6-5|12|TRBD1
ASSFGQGLETQY
>TRBJ2-1|TRBV9|13|.
ASSVALGGMDEQF
>TRBJ1-2|TRBV2|11|.
ASSVTENYGYT
>TRBJ1-1|TRBV5-4|11|.
ASSLGRGIGAF
>TRBJ1-1|TRBV25-1|11|.
ASSGGRAGEAF
>TRBJ2-1|TRBV4-2|14|.
ASSQDGLATYNEQF
>TRBJ1-1|TRBV9|13|TRBD1
ASSAPGDRAAEAF
>TRBJ2-7|TRBV2|8|.
AVEGSEQY
>TRBJ1-2|TRBV7-9|16|.
ASSLVGDSRQANYGYT
>TRBJ1-6|TRBV14|13|.
ASSERGSGDSPLH
>TRBJ1-1|TRBV7-9|12|.
ASSYTQGLQQAF
>TRBJ2-3|TRBV29-1|15|TRBD2
SALSPRTSGSTDTQY
>TRBJ2-1|TRBV5-1|17|TRBD2
ASSSRLAGGPGSYNEQF